Listed here are 26 T cell receptor beta chains from one sample, sequenced in a study of identical twins. A single record per CDR3 protein comes from TCRdb applying MiXCR to the 5' RACE reads. The sample yields more than 400,000 distinct CDR3 sequences, approximately 16% seen once. In addition, the sample was reused for a study of yellow fever vaccine responses in identical twins.

The sequencing input was CD4+ T cells sorted from blood. The receptors were gathered from a woman between 18 and 30 years old in good health.

The chain joins TRBV4-2 to TRBJ1-1, with D possibly being TRBD1 (5 bases). Germline CDR1 reads LGHNA; CDR2 reads YNFKEQ. Trimming removed 1 base from V and 7 bases from J, with 10 bases in between. The CDR3 sequence is 13 residues long. The CDR3 loop reads CASSQVQVDEAFF. CDR3 in DNA: TGTGCCAGCAGCCAAGTACAGGTGGATGAAGCTTTCTTT.

This chain joins TRBV20-1 and TRBJ1-1; D is perhaps TRBD1 (5 bases). This CDR3 is built from 12 residues. Germline values: CDR1 DFQATT, CDR2 SNEGSKA (reference sequence). The V and J ends lost 6 bases and 7 bases respectively, with 15 bases between them. CDR3 sequence reads: CSAPEGQDEAFF. In DNA, the CDR3 is TGCAGTGCCCCGGAGGGGCAGGATGAAGCTTTCTTT.

This clonotype turned up a few times. V usage is TRBV29-1 and J usage is TRBJ2-5, with 10 bases matching TRBD2. V lost 4 bases and J lost 5; bases outside the gene matches: 7. The CDR3 has 14 amino acids. The germline V gene has CDR1 SQVTM and CDR2 ANQGSEA. For the CDR3, the DNA is TGCAGCGTTGGTCGAGCGGGAGGGGTGGAGACCCAGTACTTC. Amino acid sequence: CSVGRAGGVETQYF.

V usage is TRBV7-8 and J usage is TRBJ2-3; 11 positions match TRBD2. The V and J ends lost 1 base and 0 bases, in that order; junction bases with no gene match: 3. There are 17 residues in the CDR3. Germline V CDR1 and CDR2: SGHVS, FQNEAQ. This CDR3 reads CASSLGGLAVSTDTQYF. The CDR3 DNA reads as TGTGCCAGCAGCTTAGGGGGACTAGCGGTTAGCACAGATACGCAGTATTTT.

In this sample, this clonotype turned up a few times. V gene TRBV2 combines with J gene TRBJ2-1, with unresolved D. The CDR3 has 14 amino acids. Germline CDR1 is SNHLY and CDR2 is FYNNEI. The germline V and J ends were trimmed by 1 base and 6 bases, with 10 bases remaining between them. CDR3 amino acids: CASSEETGFNEQFF. In DNA form, the CDR3 reads TGTGCCAGCAGTGAAGAGACTGGGTTCAATGAGCAGTTCTTC.

The chain couples TRBV2 to TRBJ2-1, with 9 bases fitting TRBD1. Looked up from germline, CDR1 is SNHLY and CDR2 is FYNNEI. With V trimmed by 6 bases and J by 2 bases, 8 bases remained unmatched. The CDR3 loop spans 16 amino acids. This CDR3 is CASSGTGTGTYNEQFF. CDR3 in DNA: TGTGCCAGCAGCGGTACCGGGACAGGGACCTACAATGAGCAGTTCTTC.

This clonotype was observed at least ten times. The chain's CDR3 is CAITRSPNTGELFF. Here the CDR3 DNA reads TGTGCCATCACGAGGAGTCCGAACACCGGGGAGCTGTTTTTT. This chain uses TRBV10-3 with TRBJ2-2; D uncertain. V dropped 7 bases and J dropped 0 bases, with 9 bases sitting between them. Germline CDR1 reads ENHRY; CDR2 reads SYGVKD. The CDR3 consists of 14 residues.

The sample holds one count of this clonotype. This chain's CDR3 is CASSYSSPYGYTF. DNA of the CDR3: TGTGCCAGCAGCTACAGTAGTCCCTATGGCTACACCTTC. The V gene is TRBV12-3 or TRBV12-4, the J gene TRBJ1-2; D not resolved. CDR3 length equals 13 residues. Deletions cut 6 bases from V and 4 bases from J, with 12 bases between.

There are many counts of this clonotype. The rearrangement uses TRBV24-1 and TRBJ2-5; TRBD1 might be the D (6 bases). Germline CDR1 is KGHDR and CDR2 is SFDVKD. The V end lost 9 bases, the J end lost 4 bases, and 11 bases lay between the germline ends. The CDR3 covers 12 residues. CDR3 nucleotides: TGTGCCACCGGGGACATTGGAGAGACCCAGTACTTC. Translating it yields CATGDIGETQYF.

The V and J genes are TRBV4-1 and TRBJ2-1; 9 nucleotides match TRBD2. The V segment lost 1 base and the J segment 4 bases; nucleotides outside the gene matches: 2. Germline V lookup: CDR1 MGHRA, CDR2 YSYEKL. The CDR3 is made up of 15 amino acids. In DNA form, the CDR3 reads TGCGCCAGCAGCCAAGCTAGCGGGGCTTACAATGAGCAGTTCTTC. Translation gives CASSQASGAYNEQFF.

The sample holds a few counts of this clonotype. V and J are TRBV28 and TRBJ2-7, with unresolved D. V was clipped by 2 bases and J by 4 bases, with 12 bases between them. This CDR3 has 14 amino acids. Germline V gene sequence: CDR1 MDHEN, CDR2 SYDVKM. The chain's CDR3 is CASSLRYSQYEQYV. DNA for the CDR3: TGTGCCAGCAGTTTAAGATACAGTCAGTACGAGCAGTACGTC.

The V gene is TRBV10-3, the J gene TRBJ2-3, with 9 bases aligning to TRBD2. The V segment lost 9 bases and the J segment 6 bases; nucleotides outside the gene matches: 4. Germline lookup yields CDR1 ENHRY and CDR2 SYGVKD. The CDR3 runs 12 residues. Written as DNA, the CDR3 is TGTGCCATTAGCGGGAGTGGGGATACGCAGTATTTT. Encoded protein: CAISGSGDTQYF.

The chain links TRBV11-1 to TRBJ2-1; 11 nucleotides agree with TRBD2. With V trimmed by 2 bases and J by 0 bases, 6 bases remained unmatched. Germline V gene data show CDR1 as SGHAT and CDR2 as FQDESV (reference sequence). This CDR3 region has 18 residues. The DNA for the CDR3 is TGTGCCAGCAGCTTAACCGGGACTAGCGGAGGCTCCTACAATGAGCAGTTCTTC. It specifies CASSLTGTSGGSYNEQFF.

This chain uses TRBV12-3 or TRBV12-4 with TRBJ1-1; D is possibly TRBD1 (5 bases). This CDR3 spans 14 amino acids. The V end lost 8 bases, the J end lost 1 base, and 14 bases lay between the germline ends. CDR3: CASCFRAGNTEAFF. DNA for the CDR3: TGTGCCAGCTGCTTCAGGGCAGGGAACACTGAAGCTTTCTTT.

This clonotype was counted a single time. The chain couples TRBV4-1 to TRBJ2-3; D perhaps matches TRBD1 (6 bases). Trimming took 1 base from V and 0 from J, leaving 17 bases between them. This CDR3 has 18 amino acids. Germline CDR1 and CDR2: MGHRA and YSYEKL. CDR3 sequence (DNA): TGCGCCAGCAGCCAAGGTCGGCTCAAGGGGGTCAGCACAGATACGCAGTATTTT. This translates into CASSQGRLKGVSTDTQYF.

This clonotype was found a few times. This chain links TRBV20-1 with TRBJ2-3; TRBD2 matches at 8 bases. The length of the CDR3 is 14 residues. With 4 bases clipped from V and 0 bases from J, the junction kept 3 bases outside the gene matches. Germline CDR1 reads DFQATT; CDR2 reads SNEGSKA (reference sequence). CDR3 region: CSAISGASTDTQYF. The CDR3 DNA sequence: TGCAGTGCTATTAGCGGGGCTAGCACAGATACGCAGTATTTT.

This chain connects TRBV5-1 to TRBJ2-3, with 7 bases aligning to TRBD1. This CDR3 spans 17 amino acids. V gave up 0 bases and J gave up 4 bases; unmatched junction bases: 11. CDR1 is SGHRS and CDR2 is YFSETQ in the germline V gene. Here the CDR3 reads CASSLGRTTGMADTQYF. In DNA form, the CDR3 reads TGCGCCAGCAGCTTGGGACGAACGACAGGGATGGCAGATACGCAGTATTTT.

A few counts support this clonotype. This sequence joins TRBV20-1 and TRBJ1-5; no clear D gene. This CDR3 has 13 residues. V gave up 5 bases and J gave up 0 bases, with 8 bases separating them. The germline V gene has CDR1 DFQATT and CDR2 SNEGSKA (reference sequence). CDR3 DNA: TGCAGTGCTGTACAAAATAGCAATCAGCCCCAGCATTTT. This sequence encodes CSAVQNSNQPQHF.

This clonotype was counted a few times. V usage is TRBV4-1 and J usage is TRBJ2-7, with TRBD2 identical over 13 bases. J was trimmed by 3 bases and V by 4 bases; bases with no gene match: 3. CDR1 is MGHRA, CDR2 YSYEKL, per germline. The CDR3 is 15 residues long. CDR3 sequence reads: CASSRGLAGVYEQYF. For the CDR3, the DNA is TGCGCCAGCAGCCGCGGACTAGCGGGAGTCTACGAGCAGTACTTC.

This clonotype turned up a few times. This rearrangement joins TRBV20-1 to TRBJ2-5; D is ambiguous. Germline V CDR1 and CDR2: DFQATT, SNEGSKA (reference sequence). With 3 bases removed from V and 5 bases from J, the gap between germline ends came to 4 bases. The CDR3 runs 10 residues. The CDR3 nucleotides are TGCAGTGCTAGCTCGGAGACCCAGTACTTC. Translated, it gives CSASSETQYF.

The chain recombines TRBV29-1 with TRBJ2-7, with D possibly TRBD2 on 6 matching bases. CDR1 and CDR2 (germline): SQVTM, ANQGSEA. The CDR3 consists of 13 residues. V was trimmed by 7 bases and J by 2 bases, leaving 15 bases between them. The chain's CDR3 is CSAKDYSTYEQYF. As DNA, the CDR3 is TGCAGCGCAAAGGACTACTCAACCTACGAGCAGTACTTC.

This clonotype was counted a few times. The J gene is TRBJ2-2, the V gene TRBV5-1; 8 bases agree with TRBD2. Germline CDR1 is SGHRS and CDR2 is YFSETQ. J was trimmed by 4 bases and V by 4 bases; bases with no gene match: 6. This CDR3 contains 15 residues. DNA for the CDR3: TGCGCCAGCAGCCCTTTAGCGGGACCCACCGGGGAGCTGTTTTTT. Its protein is CASSPLAGPTGELFF.

In its sample, this clonotype was seen many times. This chain uses TRBV12-3 or TRBV12-4 with TRBJ2-3, with TRBD2 identical over 7 bases. The length of the CDR3 is 14 residues. V gave up 5 bases and J gave up 0 bases; unmatched junction bases: 2. In nucleotides, the CDR3 is TGTGCCAGCAGTAGCGGGGCTAGCACAGATACGCAGTATTTT. This translates into CASSSGASTDTQYF.

The gene calls are TRBV5-1 and TRBJ2-1; 8 positions agree with TRBD2. This CDR3 comprises 15 residues. After removal of 4 bases from V and 4 bases from J, the junction contained 7 bases not matched to a gene. Germline-derived CDR1 and CDR2 are SGHRS and YFSETQ. Here the CDR3 reads CASSEDGTSYNEQFF. The CDR3 region has the DNA TGCGCCAGCAGCGAGGACGGGACTAGTTACAATGAGCAGTTCTTC.

This clonotype is a singleton in its sample. This chain connects TRBV15 to TRBJ2-6, with 9 bases aligning to TRBD1. V was clipped by 1 base and J by 2 bases; unmatched bases: 3. Germline V lookup: CDR1 LNHNV, CDR2 YYDKDF (reference sequence). There are 17 residues in the CDR3. The CDR3 nucleotides read TGTGCCACCAGCAGAGTACAGGGGGCGCCTGGGGCCAACGTCCTGACTTTC. Amino acids: CATSRVQGAPGANVLTF.

The chain carries TRBV20-1 and TRBJ2-1; the D call may be TRBD1 or TRBD2 (5 bases each). The CDR3 spans 14 residues. V was shortened by 6 bases and J by 5 bases, with 17 bases between the two germline ends. Looked up from germline, CDR1 is DFQATT and CDR2 is SNEGSKA (reference sequence). The DNA for the CDR3 is TGCAGTGCGAGGGGACCGAGAAACAACAATGAGCAGTTCTTC. This codes for CSARGPRNNNEQFF.